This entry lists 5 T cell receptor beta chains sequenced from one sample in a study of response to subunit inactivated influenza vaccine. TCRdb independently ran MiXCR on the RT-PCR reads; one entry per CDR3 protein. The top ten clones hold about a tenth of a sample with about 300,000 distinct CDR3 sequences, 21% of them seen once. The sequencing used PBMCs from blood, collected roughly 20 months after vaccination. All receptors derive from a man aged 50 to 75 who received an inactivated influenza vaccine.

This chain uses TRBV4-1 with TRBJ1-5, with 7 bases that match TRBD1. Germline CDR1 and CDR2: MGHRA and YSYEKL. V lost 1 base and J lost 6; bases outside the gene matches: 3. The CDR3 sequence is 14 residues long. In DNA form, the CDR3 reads TGCGCCAGCAGCCAAGCAGGGGGAACTCAGCCCCAGCATTTT. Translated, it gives CASSQAGGTQPQHF.

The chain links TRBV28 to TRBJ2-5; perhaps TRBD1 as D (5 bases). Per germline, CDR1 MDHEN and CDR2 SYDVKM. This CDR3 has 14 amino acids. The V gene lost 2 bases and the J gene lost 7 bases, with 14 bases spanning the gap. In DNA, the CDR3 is TGTGCCAGCAGTTTAATGGTAGGGGCCGGGACCCAGTACTTC. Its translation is CASSLMVGAGTQYF.

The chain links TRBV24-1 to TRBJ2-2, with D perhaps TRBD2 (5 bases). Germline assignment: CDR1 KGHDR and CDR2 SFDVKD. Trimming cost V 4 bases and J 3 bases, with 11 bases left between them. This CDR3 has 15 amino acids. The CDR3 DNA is TGTGCCACCAGTGAGGACGGAGGACACACCGGGGAGCTGTTTTTT. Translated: CATSEDGGHTGELFF.

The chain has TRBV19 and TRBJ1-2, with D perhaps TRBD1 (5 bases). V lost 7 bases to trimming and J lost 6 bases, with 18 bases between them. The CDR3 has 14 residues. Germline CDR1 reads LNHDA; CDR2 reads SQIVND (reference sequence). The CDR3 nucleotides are TGTGCCAGTACCCGACGGCCAGGGCTCCATGGCTACACCTTC. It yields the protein CASTRRPGLHGYTF.

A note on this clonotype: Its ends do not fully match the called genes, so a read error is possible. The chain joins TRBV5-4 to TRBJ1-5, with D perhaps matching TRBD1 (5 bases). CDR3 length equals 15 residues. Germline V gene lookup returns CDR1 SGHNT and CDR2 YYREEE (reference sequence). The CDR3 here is CAGSFGGSSNQPQHF. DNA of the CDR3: TGTGCCGGCAGCTTCGGGGGGAGTAGCAATCAGCCCCAGCATTTT.